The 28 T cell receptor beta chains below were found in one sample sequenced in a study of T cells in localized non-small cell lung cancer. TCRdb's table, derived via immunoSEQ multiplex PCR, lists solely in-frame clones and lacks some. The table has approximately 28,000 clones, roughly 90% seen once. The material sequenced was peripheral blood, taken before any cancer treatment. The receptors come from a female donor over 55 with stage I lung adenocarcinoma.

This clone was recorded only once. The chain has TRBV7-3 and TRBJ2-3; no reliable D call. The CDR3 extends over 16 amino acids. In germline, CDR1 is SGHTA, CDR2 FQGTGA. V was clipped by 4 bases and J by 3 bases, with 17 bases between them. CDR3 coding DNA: TGTGCCAGCAGCTCCCGATCCGGGTTTCGGACAGATACGCAGTATTTT. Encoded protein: CASSSRSGFRTDTQYF. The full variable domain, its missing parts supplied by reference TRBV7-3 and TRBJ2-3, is GAGVSQTPSNKVTEKGKYVELRCDPISGHTALYWYRQSLGQGPEFLIYFQGTGAADDSGLPNDRFFAVRPEGSVSTLKIQRTERGDSAVYLCASSSRSGFRTDTQYFGPGTRLTVL.

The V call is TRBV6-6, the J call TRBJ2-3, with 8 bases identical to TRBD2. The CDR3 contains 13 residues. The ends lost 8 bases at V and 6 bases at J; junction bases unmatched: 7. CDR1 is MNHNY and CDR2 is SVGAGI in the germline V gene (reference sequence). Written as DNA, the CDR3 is TGTGCCAGCTATTTACGGGAGGGTGATACGCAGTATTTT. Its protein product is CASYLREGDTQYF.

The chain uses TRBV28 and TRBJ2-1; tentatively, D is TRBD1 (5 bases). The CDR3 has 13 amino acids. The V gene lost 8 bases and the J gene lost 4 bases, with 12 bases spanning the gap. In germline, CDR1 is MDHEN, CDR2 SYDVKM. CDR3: CASLSPGYNEQFF. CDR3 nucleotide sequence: TGTGCCAGCCTCTCCCCAGGGTACAATGAGCAGTTCTTC. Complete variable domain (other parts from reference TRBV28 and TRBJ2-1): DVKVTQSSRYLVKRTGEKVFLECVQDMDHENMFWYRQDPGLGLRLIYFSYDVKMKEKGDIPEGYSVSREKKERFSLILESASTNQTSMYLCASLSPGYNEQFFGPGTRLTVL.

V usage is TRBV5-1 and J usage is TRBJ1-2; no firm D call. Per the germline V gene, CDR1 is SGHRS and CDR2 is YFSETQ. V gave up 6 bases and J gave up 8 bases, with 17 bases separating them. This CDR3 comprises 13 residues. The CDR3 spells CASIDILDGGYTF. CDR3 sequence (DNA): TGCGCCAGCATCGATATCCTGGACGGCGGCTACACCTTC. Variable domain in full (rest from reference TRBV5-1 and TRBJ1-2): KAGVTQTPRYLIKTRGQQVTLSCSPISGHRSVSWYQQTPGQGLQFLFEYFSETQRNKGNFPGRFSGRQFSNSRSEMNVSTLELGDSALYLCASIDILDGGYTFGSGTRLTVV.

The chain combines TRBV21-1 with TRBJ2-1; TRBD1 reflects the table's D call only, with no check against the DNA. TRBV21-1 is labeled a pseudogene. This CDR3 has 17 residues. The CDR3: CASSKGRGRYPYNEQFF. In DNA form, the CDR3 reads TGTGCCAGCAGCAAAGGCAGGGGGCGATACCCCTACAATGAGCAGTTCTTC.

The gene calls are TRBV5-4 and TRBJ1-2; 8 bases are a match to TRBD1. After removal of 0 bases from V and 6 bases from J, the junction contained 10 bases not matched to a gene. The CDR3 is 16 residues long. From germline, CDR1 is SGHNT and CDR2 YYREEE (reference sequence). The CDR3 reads CASSLGGTGRRDGYTF. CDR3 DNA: TGTGCCAGCAGCTTGGGTGGGACAGGCAGGAGGGATGGCTACACCTTC.

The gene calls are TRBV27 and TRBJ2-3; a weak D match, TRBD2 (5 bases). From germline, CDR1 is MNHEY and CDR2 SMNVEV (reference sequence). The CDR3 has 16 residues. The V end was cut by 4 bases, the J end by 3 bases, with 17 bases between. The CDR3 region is CASSWAARAPTDTQYF. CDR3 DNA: TGTGCCAGCAGTTGGGCAGCGCGGGCGCCGACAGATACGCAGTATTTT.

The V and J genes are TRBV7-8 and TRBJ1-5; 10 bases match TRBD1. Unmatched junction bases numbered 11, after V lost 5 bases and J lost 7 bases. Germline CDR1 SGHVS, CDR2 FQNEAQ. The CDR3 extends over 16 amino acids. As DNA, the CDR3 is TGTGCCAGCAGCCCTAGACCTGGGACAGGGGAACAGCCCCAGCATTTT. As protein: CASSPRPGTGEQPQHF.

The CDR3 region is CASSWPGSQETQYF. In DNA form, the CDR3 reads TGCGCCAGCAGCTGGCCGGGCTCCCAAGAGACCCAGTACTTC. The chain is built from TRBV5-1 and TRBJ2-5, with unresolved D. The CDR3 spans 14 residues. From germline, CDR1 is SGHRS and CDR2 YFSETQ. V lost 3 bases, J lost 1 base, and 10 bases lay in between.

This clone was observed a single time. Written as DNA, the CDR3 is TGTGCCAGCAGTTTAACCCCAAGGTGGGTAGGGAACACTGAAGCTTTCTTT. Translated: CASSLTPRWVGNTEAFF. The chain couples TRBV27 to TRBJ1-1, with D unclear. Deletions cut 2 bases from V and 1 base from J, with 17 bases between. The CDR3 is 17 amino acids. Germline V gene lookup returns CDR1 MNHEY and CDR2 SMNVEV (reference sequence).

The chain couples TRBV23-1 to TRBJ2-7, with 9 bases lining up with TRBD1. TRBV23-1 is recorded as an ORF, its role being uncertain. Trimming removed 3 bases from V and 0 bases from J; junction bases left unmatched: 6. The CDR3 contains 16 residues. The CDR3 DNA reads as TGCGCCAGCAGTCATCCGGGACAGGGCGCCTCCTACGAGCAGTACTTC. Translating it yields CASSHPGQGASYEQYF.

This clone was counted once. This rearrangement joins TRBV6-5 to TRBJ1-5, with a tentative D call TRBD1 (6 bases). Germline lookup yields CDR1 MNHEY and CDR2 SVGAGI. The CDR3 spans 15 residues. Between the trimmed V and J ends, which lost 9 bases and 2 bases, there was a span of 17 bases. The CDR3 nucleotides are TGTGCCAGTTCGGGCGGGGGCGTGGGCAATCAGCCCCAGCATTTT. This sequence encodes CASSGGGVGNQPQHF.

The CDR3 protein is CASSSPSAGSYEQYF. CDR3 DNA sequence: TGCGCCAGCAGTTCCCCATCGGCGGGGTCCTACGAGCAGTACTTC. The rearrangement joins TRBV5-1 to TRBJ2-7, with D possibly being TRBD2 (6 bases). Trimming took off 5 bases at V and 1 base at J, with 16 bases between the two ends. Germline loops: CDR1 SGHRS, CDR2 YFSETQ. CDR3 length: 15 residues.

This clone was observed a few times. The DNA for the CDR3 is TGTGCCAGCACCGAAAGGGGTGAAGCTTTCTTT. Translation gives CASTERGEAFF. The chain carries TRBV28 and TRBJ1-1; tentatively, D is TRBD1 (5 bases). Germline CDR1 reads MDHEN; CDR2 reads SYDVKM. With 7 bases removed from V and 7 bases from J, the gap between germline ends came to 10 bases. CDR3 length equals 11 residues.

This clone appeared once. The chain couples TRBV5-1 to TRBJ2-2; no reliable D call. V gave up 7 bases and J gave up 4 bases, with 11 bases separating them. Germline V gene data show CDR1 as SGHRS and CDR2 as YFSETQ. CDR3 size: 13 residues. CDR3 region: CASRITRTGELFF. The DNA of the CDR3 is TGCGCCAGCCGGATTACTCGCACCGGGGAGCTGTTTTTT.

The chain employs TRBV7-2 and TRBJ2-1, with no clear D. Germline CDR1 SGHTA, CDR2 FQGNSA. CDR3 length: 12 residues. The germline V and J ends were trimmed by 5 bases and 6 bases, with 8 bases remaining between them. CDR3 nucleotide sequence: TGTGCCAGCAGCCGGATTGGCAATGAGCAGTTCTTC. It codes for CASSRIGNEQFF.

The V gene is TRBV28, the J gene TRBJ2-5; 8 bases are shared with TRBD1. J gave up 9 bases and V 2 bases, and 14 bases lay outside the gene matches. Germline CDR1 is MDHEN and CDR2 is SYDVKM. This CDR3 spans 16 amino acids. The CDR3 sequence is CASSLAGTGVKGAQYF. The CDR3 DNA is TGTGCCAGCAGTTTAGCGGGGACAGGAGTAAAGGGGGCCCAGTACTTC. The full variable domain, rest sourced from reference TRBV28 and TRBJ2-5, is DVKVTQSSRYLVKRTGEKVFLECVQDMDHENMFWYRQDPGLGLRLIYFSYDVKMKEKGDIPEGYSVSREKKERFSLILESASTNQTSMYLCASSLAGTGVKGAQYFGPGTRLLVL.

The CDR3 loop is CASSEPGRGASYEQYF. CDR3 nucleotides: TGTGCCAGCAGTGAACCCGGTAGGGGGGCCTCCTACGAGCAGTACTTC. The V gene is TRBV6-1, the J gene TRBJ2-7; tentatively, D is TRBD1 or TRBD2 (6 bases each). Germline-derived CDR1 and CDR2 are MNHNS and SASEGT. The CDR3 spans 16 residues. V shed 2 bases and J shed 0 bases, with 14 bases lying between them.

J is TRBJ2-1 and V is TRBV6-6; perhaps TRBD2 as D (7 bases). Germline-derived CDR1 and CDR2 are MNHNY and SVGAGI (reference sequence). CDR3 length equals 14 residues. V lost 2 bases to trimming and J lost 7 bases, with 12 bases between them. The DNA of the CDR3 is TGTGCCAGCAGTTACGGGGGGGCATTAAATGAGCAGTTCTTC. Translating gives CASSYGGALNEQFF.

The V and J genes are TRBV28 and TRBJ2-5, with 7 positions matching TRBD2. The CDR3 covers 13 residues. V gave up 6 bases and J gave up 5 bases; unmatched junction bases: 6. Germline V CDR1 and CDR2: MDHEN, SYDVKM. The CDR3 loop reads CASRGGSGETQYF. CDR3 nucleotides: TGTGCCAGCAGGGGGGGGAGCGGGGAGACCCAGTACTTC.

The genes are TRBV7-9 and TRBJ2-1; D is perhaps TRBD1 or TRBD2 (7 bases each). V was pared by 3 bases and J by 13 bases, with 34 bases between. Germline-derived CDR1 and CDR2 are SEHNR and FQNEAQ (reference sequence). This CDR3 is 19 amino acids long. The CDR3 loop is CASSFPGTAGLRGIRGQFF. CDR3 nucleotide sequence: TGTGCCAGCAGCTTTCCCGGGACAGCGGGACTAAGGGGAATTCGGGGACAGTTCTTC.

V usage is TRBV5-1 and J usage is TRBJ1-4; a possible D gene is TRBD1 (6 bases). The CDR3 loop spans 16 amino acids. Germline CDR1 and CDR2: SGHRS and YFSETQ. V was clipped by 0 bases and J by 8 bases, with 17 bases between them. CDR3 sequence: CASSLVLGGLSEKLFF. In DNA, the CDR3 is TGCGCCAGCAGCTTGGTCCTCGGGGGGCTCAGCGAAAAACTGTTTTTT.

In DNA form, the CDR3 reads TGTGCCACCAGCAGAGGTGAGGGGTCCCTAAACACCGGGGAGCTGTTTTTT. This codes for CATSRGEGSLNTGELFF. V gene TRBV15 combines with J gene TRBJ2-2; either TRBD1 or TRBD2 may supply D (5 bases each). There are 17 residues in the CDR3. V was pared by 1 base and J by 2 bases, with 14 bases between. Germline-derived CDR1 and CDR2 are LNHNV and YYDKDF (reference sequence). Filled out from reference TRBV15 and TRBJ2-2, the complete variable domain reads DAMVIQNPRYQVTQFGKPVTLSCSQTLNHNVMYWYQQKSSQAPKLLFHYYDKDFNNEADTPDNFQSRRPNTSFCFLDIRSPGLGDTAMYLCATSRGEGSLNTGELFFGEGSRLTVL.

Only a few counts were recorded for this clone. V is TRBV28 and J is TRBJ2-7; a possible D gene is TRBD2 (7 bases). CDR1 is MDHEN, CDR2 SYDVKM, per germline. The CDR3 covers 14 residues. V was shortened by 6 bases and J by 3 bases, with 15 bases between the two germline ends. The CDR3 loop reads CASSLGGRGYEQYF. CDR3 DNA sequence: TGTGCCAGCAGCCTCGGGGGGCGAGGCTACGAGCAGTACTTC.

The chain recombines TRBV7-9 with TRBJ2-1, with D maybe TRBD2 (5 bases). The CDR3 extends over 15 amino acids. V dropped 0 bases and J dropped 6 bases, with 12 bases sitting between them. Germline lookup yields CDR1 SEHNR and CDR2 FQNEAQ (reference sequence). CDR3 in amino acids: CASSLAGVGGNEQFF. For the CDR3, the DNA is TGTGCCAGCAGCTTAGCCGGGGTAGGAGGCAATGAGCAGTTCTTC.

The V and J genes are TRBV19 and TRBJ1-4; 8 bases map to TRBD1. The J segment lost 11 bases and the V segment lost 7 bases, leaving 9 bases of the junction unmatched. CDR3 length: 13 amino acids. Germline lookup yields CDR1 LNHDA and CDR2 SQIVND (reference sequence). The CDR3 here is CASIGQGLAKLFF. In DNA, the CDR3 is TGTGCCAGTATAGGACAGGGACTGGCCAAACTGTTTTTT.

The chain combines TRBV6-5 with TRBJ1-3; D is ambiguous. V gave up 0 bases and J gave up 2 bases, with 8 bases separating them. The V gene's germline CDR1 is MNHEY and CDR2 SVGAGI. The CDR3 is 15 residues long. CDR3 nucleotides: TGTGCCAGCAGTTACTCCCTGCGAGCTGGAAACACCATATATTTT. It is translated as CASSYSLRAGNTIYF.

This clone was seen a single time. CDR3 loop: CASSQGWTGVNTGELFF. The CDR3 region has the DNA TGTGCCAGCAGCCAGGGATGGACAGGTGTGAACACCGGGGAGCTGTTTTTT. V and J are TRBV14 and TRBJ2-2, with 7 bases aligning to TRBD1. Germline V gene sequence: CDR1 SGHDN, CDR2 FVKESK. CDR3 length: 17 residues. V lost 3 bases to trimming and J lost 1 base; unmatched junction nucleotides: 8.